A selection of T cell receptor beta chains follows, all from one sample in a study of blood T cells in healthy people across ages. TCRdb reanalysed the 5' RACE reads using MiXCR and keeps one entry per CDR3 protein. The sample carries about 1.5 million distinct CDR3 sequences, approximately 39% recorded once. The source material was blood. The receptors derive from a woman between 18 and 30 years old in good health. Each CDR3 is given with its conserved first and last residue. The order of the fields is clone size, J gene, V gene, D gene, CDR3 DNA, CDR3 protein. D genes are given only for firm matches. Only some rows state a clone size, as once, few, many or a class for expanded clones.

>few|TRBJ2-7|TRBV14|TRBD1
TGTGCCAGCAGCCAAGAGGACAGGTTCTCCTACGAGCAGTACTTC
CASSQEDRFSYEQYF
>-|TRBJ2-3|TRBV27|TRBD1
TGTGCCAGGACAGGGTTCCCGCCCACAGATACGCAGTATTTT
CARTGFPPTDTQYF
>-|TRBJ2-5|TRBV6-2/TRBV6-3|TRBD2
TGTGCCGCCTCGTTTAGCGGGGTTTCGGGGACCCAGTACTTC
CAASFSGVSGTQYF
>-|TRBJ2-3|TRBV9|TRBD2
TGTGCCAGCAGCCTGATGACTAGCGGCCACACAGATACGCAGTATTTT
CASSLMTSGHTDTQYF
>-|TRBJ2-1|TRBV28|-
TGTGCCAGCGAGCGGGCCTACAATGAGCAGTTCTTC
CASERAYNEQFF
>few|TRBJ1-4|TRBV7-9|-
TGTGCCAGCAGCAACCGACAGGCCGCTAATGAAAAACTGTTTTTT
CASSNRQAANEKLFF
>-|TRBJ1-2|TRBV6-6|-
TGTGCCAGCGGACCCGGGACGGATAACTATGGCTACACCTTC
CASGPGTDNYGYTF
>-|TRBJ1-1|TRBV7-9|-
TGTGCCAGCAGCCCCGTCAGGATCACTGAAGCTTTCTTT
CASSPVRITEAFF
>many|TRBJ2-4|TRBV7-2|-
TGTGCCAGCAGCCCAAGGGACACGAAAAACATTCAGTACTTC
CASSPRDTKNIQYF
>-|TRBJ1-2|TRBV7-9|-
TGTGCCAGCAGCTTGTCCTTACAGGTTCGCTATGGCTACACCTTC
CASSLSLQVRYGYTF
>-|TRBJ2-7|TRBV12-3/TRBV12-4|TRBD2
TGTGCCAGCAGTCGGCGAGGGGGACTAGCGGGCCTCTCCTACGAGCAGTACTTC
CASSRRGGLAGLSYEQYF
>-|TRBJ2-3|TRBV9|-
TGTGCCAGCAGCGTAGATGTGGCCTCCGGGCAGTATTTT
CASSVDVASGQYF
>-|TRBJ2-1|TRBV19|TRBD2
TGTGCCAGTAGTATCCTAGCGGGATACAATGAGCAGTTCTTC
CASSILAGYNEQFF
>-|TRBJ1-2|TRBV29-1|-
TGCAGCGTTGCAGGGTATGGCTACACCTTC
CSVAGYGYTF
>-|TRBJ2-5|TRBV28|-
TGTGCCAGCTCACCGCGGGCAGGGACAAGGGAGACCCAGTACTTC
CASSPRAGTRETQYF
>-|TRBJ2-3|TRBV21-1|-
TGTGCCAGCAGGGATGGACAGGGAGAACATACGCAGTATTTT
CASRDGQGEHTQYF
>-|TRBJ2-5|TRBV7-2|-
TGTGCCAGCAGCTCGCCCGTGCCAGGGGCCCTTGAGACCCAGTACTTC
CASSSPVPGALETQYF
>-|TRBJ2-7|TRBV10-3|TRBD2
TGTGCCATCAGTGGGGGGGGTTACACCTACGAGCAGTACTTC
CAISGGGYTYEQYF